This T cell receptor beta chain appears in the sequencing data of a study of T cell changes during pregnancy in multiple sclerosis. TCRdb keeps only in-frame clones here, not all; method: immunoSEQ multiplex PCR. Altogether about 72,000 clones are present, 91% being singletons, with the ten largest covering less than 0.85%. J lost 0 bases, V lost 4 bases, and 7 bases had no gene match. The CDR3 extends over 16 amino acids. The germline V gene encodes CDR1 MDHEN and CDR2 SYDVKM. This clone has a handful of counts. The rearrangement uses TRBV28 and TRBJ1-1, with TRBD1 matching over 8 bases. Sequenced material: peripheral blood, taken in the third trimester of pregnancy. The receptor was isolated from a female donor in good health, enrolled as a control in a pregnancy study. CDR3 nucleotides: TGTGCCAGCAGTTCTACGACAGGGGCCCTGAACACTGAAGCTTTCTTT. Translating it yields CASSSTTGALNTEAFF.